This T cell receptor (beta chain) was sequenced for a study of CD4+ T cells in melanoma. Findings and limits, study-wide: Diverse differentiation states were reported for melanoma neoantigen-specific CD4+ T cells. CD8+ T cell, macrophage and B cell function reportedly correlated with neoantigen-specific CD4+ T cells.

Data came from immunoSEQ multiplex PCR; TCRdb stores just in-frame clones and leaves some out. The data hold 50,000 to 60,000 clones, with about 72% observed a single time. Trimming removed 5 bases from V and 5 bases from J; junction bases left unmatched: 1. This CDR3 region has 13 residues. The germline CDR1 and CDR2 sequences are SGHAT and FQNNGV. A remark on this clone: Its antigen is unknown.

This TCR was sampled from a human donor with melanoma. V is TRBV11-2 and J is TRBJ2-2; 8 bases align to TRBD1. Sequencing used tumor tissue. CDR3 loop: CASSRTGTGELFF. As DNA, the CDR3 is TGTGCCAGCAGCCGGACAGGGACCGGGGAGCTGTTTTTT.